The T cell receptor beta chain described here comes from a study of T cell changes during pregnancy in multiple sclerosis. Per germline, CDR1 MNHEY and CDR2 SVGAGI. This CDR3 contains 15 residues. With 6 bases removed from V and 2 bases from J, the gap between germline ends came to 17 bases. Data came from immunoSEQ multiplex PCR; TCRdb stores just in-frame clones and leaves some out. The table records over 65,000 clones, 90% to 95% of them present only once. The receptor comes from a female donor with multiple sclerosis, enrolled in a pregnancy study. Sequenced material: peripheral blood, taken in the first trimester of pregnancy. J is TRBJ2-7 and V is TRBV6-5; tentatively, D is TRBD1 (6 bases). CDR3: CASSTGSVPTYEQYF. In DNA, the CDR3 is TGTGCCAGCAGCACAGGGTCCGTACCTACCTACGAGCAGTACTTC.